The TCR beta chain described here comes from a study of blood T cell repertoires in COVID-19. Sequencing used immunoSEQ multiplex PCR; TCRdb keeps in-frame clones, though not all of them. The table lists about 110,000 clones, less than 75% of them singletons. Trimming removed 9 bases from V and 2 bases from J, with 20 bases in between. This CDR3 comprises 16 residues. Germline CDR1 is KGHDR and CDR2 is SFDVKD. The TCR originated in a middle-aged woman with acute or convalescent COVID-19. The material sequenced was peripheral blood. The rearrangement joins TRBV24-1 to TRBJ2-3; perhaps TRBD1 as D (5 bases). CDR3 coding DNA: TGTGCCACCCTCTCTCGGGCAGGGTATTACACAGATACGCAGTATTTT. Translated, it gives CATLSRAGYYTDTQYF.